The 2 T cell receptor beta chains below all came from one sample that was sequenced in a study of cytomegalovirus exposure and HLA in healthy donors. The PCR contained 60 Vbeta and 13 Jbeta primers. Generated by immunoSEQ multiplex PCR, the TCRdb table keeps only in-frame clones and is missing some. This table has approximately 120,000 clones, about 80% appearing once. Input material: PBMCs. The receptor set was obtained from a man aged 30 to 39 in good health and CMV-seropositive.

The V and J genes are TRBV7-8 and TRBJ1-2; D possibly corresponds to TRBD1 (5 bases). Germline V CDR1 and CDR2: SGHVS, FQNEAQ. The V gene lost 1 base and the J gene lost 0 bases, with 15 bases spanning the gap. CDR3 length equals 17 residues. CDR3 in DNA: TGTGCCAGCAGCTTAGATTACCAGGGCCGAGCTAACTATGGCTACACCTTC. Protein: CASSLDYQGRANYGYTF.

The genes are TRBV9 and TRBJ2-5, with a possible D match to TRBD1 (5 bases). Deletions cut 2 bases from V and 4 bases from J, with 15 bases between. This CDR3 spans 15 amino acids. The germline V gene has CDR1 SGDLS and CDR2 YYNGEE. The CDR3 DNA is TGTGCCAGCAGCGTCGGGTCAGGGAAGACAGAGACCCAGTACTTC. As protein: CASSVGSGKTETQYF.